A single sample gave rise to the 5 T cell receptor beta chains below, sequenced in a study of T cell responses to AZD1222 COVID-19 vaccine. Some clones are missing from TCRdb's copy, which holds only in-frame ones; the method was immunoSEQ multiplex PCR. The data contain 120,000 to 150,000 clones, 75% to 90% of them singletons. Here the sequenced sample was peripheral blood, taken on day 0 of MenACWY control vaccination. Source of these receptors: an adult in good health.

The genes are TRBV6-2 or TRBV6-3 and TRBJ1-4; possibly TRBD1 for D (6 bases). Looked up from germline, CDR1 is MNHEY and CDR2 is SVGEGT. Deletions cut 2 bases from V and 4 bases from J, with 11 bases between. This CDR3 comprises 15 residues. CDR3 amino acids: CASSYGQPINEKLFF. CDR3 DNA sequence: TGTGCCAGCAGTTACGGACAGCCGATTAATGAAAAACTGTTTTTT.

The gene calls are TRBV10-3 and TRBJ1-5; 8 bases line up with TRBD1. This CDR3 is 13 amino acids long. Looked up from germline, CDR1 is ENHRY and CDR2 is SYGVKD. Trimming took 10 bases from V and 3 from J; bases not matched to a gene: 5. The CDR3 here is CATRGLINQPQHF. CDR3 nucleotides: TGTGCCACCAGGGGGCTGATCAATCAGCCCCAGCATTTT.

This chain joins TRBV6-5 and TRBJ1-2; possible D gene TRBD1, 5 bases. In germline, CDR1 is MNHEY, CDR2 SVGAGI. This CDR3 region has 13 residues. V lost 10 bases to trimming and J lost 0 bases, with 12 bases between them. Here the CDR3 reads CATTQGSNYGYTF. The DNA for the CDR3 is TGTGCCACCACTCAGGGCTCTAACTATGGCTACACCTTC.

The CDR3 reads CASRTANTEAFF. The CDR3 DNA reads as TGCGCCAGCAGGACGGCGAACACTGAAGCTTTCTTT. The V gene is TRBV10-2, the J gene TRBJ1-1; D is unclear. Deletions cut 6 bases from V and 1 base from J, with 6 bases between. Germline V gene data show CDR1 as WSHSY and CDR2 as SAAADI. CDR3 length: 12 amino acids.

CDR3 nucleotides: TGTGCCACCAGCTTTAAATACCCCCTGGGGGGGCAGGCTCACACCGGGGAGCTGTTTTTT. This sequence encodes CATSFKYPLGGQAHTGELFF. The chain links TRBV15 to TRBJ2-2, with D possibly being TRBD2 (7 bases). The CDR3 has 20 residues. The germline V gene encodes CDR1 LNHNV and CDR2 YYDKDF (reference sequence). Trimming took off 5 bases at V and 3 bases at J, with 28 bases between the two ends.